The 24 T cell receptor beta chains presented below share a single source sample, sequenced in a study of blood T cell repertoires in COVID-19. Method: immunoSEQ multiplex PCR; TCRdb's copy keeps in-frame clones and lacks some. The table includes 250,000 to 300,000 clones, 80% to 85% detected once. The specimen was PBMCs or T cells enriched from blood (not recorded which). Receptor source: a middle-aged man who had been exposed to COVID-19.

This chain joins TRBV5-4 and TRBJ2-3, with D maybe TRBD2 (7 bases). The germline V gene has CDR1 SGHNT and CDR2 YYREEE (reference sequence). Trimming removed 3 bases from V and 2 bases from J, with 13 bases in between. The CDR3 is 15 residues long. CDR3 bases: TGTGCCAGCAGCTGGATGGGGGGGCCCACAGATACGCAGTATTTT. Translation: CASSWMGGPTDTQYF.

The chain employs TRBV7-6 and TRBJ2-7; no clear D gene. Germline lookup yields CDR1 SGHVS and CDR2 FNYEAQ. The CDR3 covers 15 residues. The V and J ends lost 4 bases and 4 bases respectively, with 17 bases between them. The CDR3 nucleotides are TGTGCCAGCAGCTCCGAGGAGTCCGTCGGTTACGAGCAGTACTTC. Its protein product is CASSSEESVGYEQYF.

The V gene is TRBV7-9, the J gene TRBJ1-2; the match to TRBD1 covers 7 bases. The V and J ends lost 7 bases and 9 bases, in that order; junction bases with no gene match: 11. CDR1 is SEHNR, CDR2 FQNEAQ, per germline (reference sequence). This CDR3 spans 13 amino acids. The CDR3 DNA reads as TGTGCCAGCACCACTTTGACAGGGAGGCGCTACACCTTC. Its translation: CASTTLTGRRYTF.

This clone was counted a single time. V usage is TRBV5-1 and J usage is TRBJ2-5; the match to TRBD2 covers 7 bases. Germline CDR1 and CDR2: SGHRS and YFSETQ. V gave up 6 bases and J gave up 5 bases; unmatched junction bases: 10. The CDR3 is made up of 14 amino acids. CDR3 sequence (DNA): TGCGCCAGCACCTTTGGGGGGGAGAGGGAGACCCAGTACTTC. Its protein product is CASTFGGERETQYF.

J is TRBJ1-3 and V is TRBV2; unclear D gene. Germline lookup yields CDR1 SNHLY and CDR2 FYNNEI. V was cut by 7 bases and J by 2 bases, with 12 bases left in between. The CDR3 runs to 14 residues. This CDR3 reads CASMYSYAGNTIYF. In DNA form, the CDR3 reads TGTGCCAGCATGTACAGTTACGCTGGAAACACCATATATTTT.

V and J are TRBV7-8 and TRBJ2-1; D not resolved. This CDR3 spans 17 amino acids. Trimming removed 3 bases from V and 0 bases from J, with 15 bases in between. Germline V gene lookup returns CDR1 SGHVS and CDR2 FQNEAQ. The DNA for the CDR3 is TGTGCCAGCAGCTTGTCCGCACTTGCCTACTCCTACAATGAGCAGTTCTTC. Translated: CASSLSALAYSYNEQFF.

This chain uses TRBV11-2 with TRBJ1-3; D not certain. CDR1 and CDR2 (germline): SGHAT, FQNNGV. The CDR3 is made up of 14 amino acids. Trimming pared 6 bases from V and 0 bases from J, leaving 9 bases between. CDR3 protein: CASSPGSSGNTIYF. The CDR3, as DNA: TGTGCCAGCAGTCCGGGAAGCTCTGGAAACACCATATATTTT.

Only one count was recorded for this clone. The genes are TRBV2 and TRBJ2-6, with 7 bases that match TRBD1. The CDR3 totals 18 residues. Germline V gene lookup returns CDR1 SNHLY and CDR2 FYNNEI. Germline trimming cut 8 bases from V and 0 bases from J; bases unmatched to any gene: 13. The CDR3 loop is CASRGYGTAHSGANVLTF. CDR3 DNA: TGTGCCAGCCGGGGTTACGGGACAGCCCACTCTGGGGCCAACGTCCTGACTTTC.

The rearrangement joins TRBV7-3 to TRBJ2-7; a weak D match, TRBD1 (5 bases). Germline CDR1 and CDR2: SGHTA and FQGTGA. V was cut by 5 bases and J by 0 bases, with 23 bases left in between. The CDR3 totals 18 residues. The CDR3 loop reads CASSPRQPLPKSSYEQYF. CDR3 nucleotide sequence: TGTGCCAGCAGCCCTAGACAGCCGCTACCAAAGAGCTCCTACGAGCAGTACTTC.

This chain connects TRBV4-2 to TRBJ2-1; 7 bases are a match to TRBD1. Germline V lookup: CDR1 LGHNA, CDR2 YNFKEQ. The CDR3 length is 13 residues. V lost 0 bases and J lost 15; bases outside the gene matches: 8. The CDR3 DNA reads as TGTGCCAGCAGCCAAGAGACAGGGTTAAGGCCGTTCTTC. Its protein is CASSQETGLRPFF.

J is TRBJ2-1 and V is TRBV10-1; TRBD2 matches at 13 bases. The germline gives CDR1 WNHNN, CDR2 SYGVQD (reference sequence). The CDR3 has 15 amino acids. With 5 bases clipped from V and 6 bases from J, the junction kept 4 bases outside the gene matches. Here the CDR3 reads CASSTSGRVRNEQFF. The CDR3 DNA reads TGCGCCAGCAGTACTAGCGGGAGGGTCCGCAATGAGCAGTTCTTC.

The chain carries TRBV14 and TRBJ2-2, with a tentative D call TRBD2 (6 bases). V was pared by 2 bases and J by 6 bases, with 13 bases between. The length of the CDR3 is 15 residues. Germline V lookup: CDR1 SGHDN, CDR2 FVKESK. CDR3 sequence: CASSQIGGVAGELFF. CDR3 coding DNA: TGTGCCAGCAGCCAAATCGGGGGAGTGGCCGGGGAGCTGTTTTTT.

The CDR3 DNA is TGCGCCAGCAGCTCGGGACTAGCGGAGAACAATGAGCAGTTCTTC. Amino acid sequence: CASSSGLAENNEQFF. The chain has TRBV5-1 and TRBJ2-1, with TRBD2 identical over 11 bases. Trimming cost V 3 bases and J 5 bases; bases outside gene matches: 4. The CDR3 extends over 15 amino acids. Germline lookup yields CDR1 SGHRS and CDR2 YFSETQ.

The chain recombines TRBV10-2 with TRBJ2-1; 12 positions match TRBD2. The CDR3 length is 14 residues. V lost 11 bases, J lost 6 bases, and 8 bases stayed unmatched. Germline V gene data show CDR1 as WSHSY and CDR2 as SAAADI. The DNA of the CDR3 is TGCGCCTCCGGACTAGCGGGAACTAGCAATGAGCAGTTCTTC. Residues: CASGLAGTSNEQFF.

V usage is TRBV10-3 and J usage is TRBJ2-1, with D perhaps matching TRBD1 (6 bases). Trimming removed 4 bases from V and 9 bases from J, with 13 bases in between. The CDR3 consists of 13 residues. CDR1 is ENHRY and CDR2 is SYGVKD in the germline V gene. CDR3 DNA sequence: TGTGCCATCAGTGGGGTAATAGGGGGTGAGCAGTTCTTC. Protein sequence: CAISGVIGGEQFF.

This clone was counted between two and nine times. The J gene is TRBJ2-3, the V gene TRBV20-1; TRBD2 might be the D (6 bases). Deletions cut 3 bases from V and 1 base from J, with 11 bases between. CDR3 size: 14 residues. Germline CDR1 and CDR2: DFQATT and SNEGSKA (reference sequence). CDR3 region: CSASRSGGTDTQYF. The DNA for the CDR3 is TGCAGTGCTAGTCGTTCGGGGGGCACAGATACGCAGTATTTT.

The chain has TRBV27 and TRBJ2-1, with 7 bases aligning to TRBD1. The CDR3 spans 16 residues. With 5 bases clipped from V and 2 bases from J, the junction kept 9 bases outside the gene matches. Germline CDR1 reads MNHEY; CDR2 reads SMNVEV (reference sequence). The CDR3 here is CASSPTRQGPYNEQFF. The CDR3 DNA is TGTGCCAGCAGTCCAACAAGACAGGGTCCCTACAATGAGCAGTTCTTC.

In DNA, the CDR3 is TGTGCCTGGAGTGAACACACAGGCGCGCCCCTCCACTTT. Translated: CAWSEHTGAPLHF. V usage is TRBV30 and J usage is TRBJ1-6, with a tentative D call TRBD1 (5 bases). The CDR3 runs to 13 residues. Germline V gives CDR1 GTSNPN, CDR2 SVGIG (reference sequence). The germline V and J ends were trimmed by 1 base and 13 bases, with 14 bases remaining between them. The variable domain in full, with the rest retrieved from reference TRBV30 and TRBJ1-6, is SQTIHQWPATLVQPVGSPLSLECTVEGTSNPNLYWYRQAAGRGLQLLFYSVGIGQISSEVPQNLSASRPQDRQFILSSKKLLLSDSGFYLCAWSEHTGAPLHFGNGTRLTVT.

There are a few counts of this clone. The rearrangement joins TRBV7-6 to TRBJ1-6; D call uncertain. V was cut by 6 bases and J by 4 bases, with 4 bases left in between. The CDR3 consists of 12 residues. Germline CDR1 SGHVS, CDR2 FNYEAQ. CDR3 region: CASRTYNSPLHF. CDR3 nucleotide sequence: TGTGCCAGCAGGACTTATAATTCACCCCTCCACTTT.

The rearrangement links TRBV30 to TRBJ2-7, with TRBD1 identical over 7 bases. The germline CDR1 and CDR2 sequences are GTSNPN and SVGIG (reference sequence). The CDR3 is 15 residues long. V dropped 0 bases and J dropped 2; count of bases not matched to a gene: 7. The CDR3 spells CAWSVGWQGAYEQYF. DNA of the CDR3: TGTGCCTGGAGTGTAGGGTGGCAGGGGGCCTACGAGCAGTACTTC.

The V and J genes are TRBV27 and TRBJ2-7; 13 bases fit TRBD2. This CDR3 region has 15 residues. CDR1 and CDR2 from the germline V gene are MNHEY and SMNVEV (reference sequence). J was trimmed by 5 bases and V by 2 bases; bases with no gene match: 3. The CDR3 is CASSLRGLAGHEQYF. The CDR3 DNA sequence: TGTGCCAGCAGTTTACGGGGACTAGCGGGACACGAGCAGTACTTC.

The chain couples TRBV5-1 to TRBJ2-2; 8 bases are a match to TRBD1. The CDR3 spans 14 residues. V shed 0 bases and J 8 bases; nucleotides not matched to a gene: 3. Germline V gene sequence: CDR1 SGHRS, CDR2 YFSETQ. The CDR3 loop is CASSLEQGVGELFF. DNA of the CDR3: TGCGCCAGCAGCTTGGAACAGGGGGTAGGGGAGCTGTTTTTT.

This rearrangement joins TRBV11-3 to TRBJ2-3; possible D gene TRBD2, 5 bases. Per germline, CDR1 SGHNT and CDR2 YENEEA. The CDR3 length is 17 residues. Trimming pared 4 bases from V and 1 base from J, leaving 18 bases between. The CDR3 DNA reads as TGTGCCAGCAGCTCCGAACTAGACCCTGGGCGCACAGATACGCAGTATTTT. As protein: CASSSELDPGRTDTQYF.

The chain uses TRBV5-6 and TRBJ2-3; the match to TRBD2 covers 9 bases. Unmatched junction bases numbered 4, after V lost 1 base and J lost 4 bases. This CDR3 has 15 amino acids. CDR1 and CDR2 (germline): SGHDT, YYEEEE. The CDR3 DNA reads as TGTGCCAGCAGCTTGTTTAGCGGGAGTGCAGATACGCAGTATTTT. Translation gives CASSLFSGSADTQYF.